This T cell receptor beta chain was recorded in a study of blood T cell dynamics during melanoma immunotherapy. Study-wide context: Metastatic melanoma patients received first-line pembrolizumab or nivolumab plus ipilimumab.

The protocol was immunoSEQ multiplex PCR, while the TCRdb copy is restricted to in-frame clones and leaves out a portion. The sample carries under 20,000 clones, 70% to 90% recorded once. Time point given: week 3, after first cycle of checkpoint inhibitor. Blood was drawn before treatment and at week 3 after checkpoint blockade. Disease control meant complete response, partial response or stable disease at 12 weeks. Per germline, CDR1 PRHDT and CDR2 FYEKMQ (reference sequence). The V end was cut by 0 bases, the J end by 1 base, with 10 bases between. CDR3 length: 17 amino acids. The sequenced sample was blood, obtained from a patient treated with checkpoint blockade. The chain combines TRBV13 with TRBJ2-6; TRBD2 might be the D (5 bases). This TCR derives from a human donor with melanoma. The chain's CDR3 is CASSLGLRGSGANVLTF. CDR3 DNA: TGTGCCAGCAGCTTAGGCTTGCGAGGGTCTGGGGCCAACGTCCTGACTTTC.